This T cell receptor beta chain appears in the sequencing data of a study of T cells in tuberculosis. The CDR3 loop spans 13 amino acids. In germline, CDR1 is WNHNN, CDR2 SYGVQD (reference sequence). Trimming took 6 bases from V and 6 from J; bases not matched to a gene: 3. As for time point: new active TB diagnosis, blood taken before or within 7 days of starting treatment. Clones were sequenced by immunoSEQ multiplex PCR, and TCRdb holds only the in-frame ones, with some missing. The table shows approximately 22,000 clones, with 70% to 90% occurring only once. This specimen consisted of PBMCs, obtained at tuberculosis diagnosis. The rearrangement joins TRBV10-1 to TRBJ2-2, with TRBD1 identical over 8 bases. This clonotype originated in an adult with tuberculosis. The CDR3 DNA reads TGCGCCAGCAGAAAACAGGGGGCCGGGGAGCTGTTTTTT. This gives the protein CASRKQGAGELFF.